The 2 T cell receptor beta chains listed next were all sequenced from one sample in a study of T cells in Graves' hyperthyroidism and ophthalmopathy. The source material, RNA transcripts, was used to amplify TCR beta CDR3 regions. A first-round RT-PCR of the TCR CDR3 used the HTBI primer set. TCRdb re-called the multiplex PCR reads through MiXCR, storing one row per CDR3 protein. This table holds approximately 200,000 distinct CDR3 sequences, approximately 20% found once. Material for sequencing was blood. These receptors were collected from a man aged 35 to 55 with Graves' hyperthyroidism.

The chain combines TRBV20-1 with TRBJ2-7; D perhaps matches TRBD2 (6 bases). Germline values: CDR1 DFQATT, CDR2 SNEGSKA (reference sequence). The CDR3 totals 15 residues. The V end was cut by 0 bases, the J end by 2 bases, with 14 bases between. The CDR3 nucleotides are TGCAGTGCTAGAGATCGGGGACTCCCGACCTACGAGCAGTACTTC. It translates to CSARDRGLPTYEQYF.

The CDR3 DNA sequence: TGTGCCAGCAGCTTGGCGGCTAGCGGGGGTAACGAGCAGTACTTC. Encoded protein: CASSLAASGGNEQYF. The V call is TRBV5-4, the J call TRBJ2-7; TRBD2 matches 10 bases. The germline gives CDR1 SGHNT, CDR2 YYREEE (reference sequence). With 0 bases clipped from V and 5 bases from J, the junction kept 5 bases outside the gene matches. The CDR3 has 15 amino acids.